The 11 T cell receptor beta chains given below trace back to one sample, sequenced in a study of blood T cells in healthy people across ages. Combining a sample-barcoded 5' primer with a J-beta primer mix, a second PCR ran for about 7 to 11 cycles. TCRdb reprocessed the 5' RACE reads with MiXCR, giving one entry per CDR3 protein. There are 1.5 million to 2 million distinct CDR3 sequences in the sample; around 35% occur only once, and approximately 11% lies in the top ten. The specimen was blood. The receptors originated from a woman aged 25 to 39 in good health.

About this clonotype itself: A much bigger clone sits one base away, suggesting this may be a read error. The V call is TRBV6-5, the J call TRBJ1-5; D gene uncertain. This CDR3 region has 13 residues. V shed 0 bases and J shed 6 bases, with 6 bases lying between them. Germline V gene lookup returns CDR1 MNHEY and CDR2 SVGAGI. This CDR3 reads CASSYSEGQPQHF. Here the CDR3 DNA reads TGTGCCAGCAGTTACTCGGAGGGTCAGCCCCAGCATTTT.

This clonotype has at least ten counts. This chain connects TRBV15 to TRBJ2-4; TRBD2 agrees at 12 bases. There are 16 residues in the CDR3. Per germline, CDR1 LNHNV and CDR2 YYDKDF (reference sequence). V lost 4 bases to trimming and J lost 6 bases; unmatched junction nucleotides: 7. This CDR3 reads CATSTKTSGSGNIQYF. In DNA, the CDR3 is TGTGCCACCAGCACGAAGACTAGCGGGAGCGGAAACATTCAGTACTTC.

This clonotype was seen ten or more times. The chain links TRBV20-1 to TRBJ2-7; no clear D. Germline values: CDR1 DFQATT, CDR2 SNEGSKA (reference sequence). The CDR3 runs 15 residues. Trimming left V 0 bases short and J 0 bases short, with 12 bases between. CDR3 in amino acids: CSARDLAGNSYEQYF. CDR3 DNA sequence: TGCAGTGCTAGAGATCTCGCAGGCAACTCCTACGAGCAGTACTTC.

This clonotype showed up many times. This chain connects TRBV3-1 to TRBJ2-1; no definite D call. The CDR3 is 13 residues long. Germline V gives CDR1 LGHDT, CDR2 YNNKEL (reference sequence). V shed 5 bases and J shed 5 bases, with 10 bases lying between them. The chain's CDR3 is CASSNEPNNEQFF. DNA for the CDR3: TGTGCCAGCAGCAACGAGCCAAACAATGAGCAGTTCTTC.

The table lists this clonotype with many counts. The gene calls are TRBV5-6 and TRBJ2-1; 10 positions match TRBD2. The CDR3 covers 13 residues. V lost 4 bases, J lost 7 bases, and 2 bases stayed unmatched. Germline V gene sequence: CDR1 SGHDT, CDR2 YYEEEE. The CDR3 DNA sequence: TGTGCCAGCAGCGAGGGACTAGCGAATGAGCAGTTCTTC. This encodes CASSEGLANEQFF.

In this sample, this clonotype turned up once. In nucleotides, the CDR3 is TGCAGTGCCGACGGCGGCGGGACCTACAATGAGCAGTTCTTC. Protein product: CSADGGGTYNEQFF. This chain links TRBV20-1 with TRBJ2-1; D may be TRBD2 (6 bases). The V end lost 6 bases, the J end lost 2 bases, and 14 bases lay between the germline ends. Germline lookup yields CDR1 DFQATT and CDR2 SNEGSKA (reference sequence). The CDR3 contains 14 residues.

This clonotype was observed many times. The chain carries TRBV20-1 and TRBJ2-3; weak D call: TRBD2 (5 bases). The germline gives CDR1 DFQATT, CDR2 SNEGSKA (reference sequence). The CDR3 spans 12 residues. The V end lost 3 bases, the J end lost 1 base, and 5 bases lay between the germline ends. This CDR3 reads CSASGGTDTQYF. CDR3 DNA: TGCAGTGCTAGCGGGGGCACAGATACGCAGTATTTT.

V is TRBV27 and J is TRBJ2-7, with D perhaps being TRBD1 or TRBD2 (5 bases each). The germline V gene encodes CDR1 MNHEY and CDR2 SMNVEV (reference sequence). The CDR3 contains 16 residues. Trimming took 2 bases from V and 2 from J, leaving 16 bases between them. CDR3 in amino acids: CASSLTGLGFAYEQYF. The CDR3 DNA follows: TGTGCCAGCAGTTTAACGGGGCTGGGGTTCGCCTACGAGCAGTACTTC.

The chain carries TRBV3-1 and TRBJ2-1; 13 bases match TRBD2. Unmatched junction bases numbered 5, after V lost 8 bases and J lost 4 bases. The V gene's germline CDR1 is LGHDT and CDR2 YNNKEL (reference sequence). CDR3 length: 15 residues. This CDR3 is CASGRTSGSYNEQFF. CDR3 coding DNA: TGTGCCAGCGGTAGGACTAGCGGGAGTTACAATGAGCAGTTCTTC.

As DNA, the CDR3 is TGTGCCAGCAGCTTGCAAGGGGCGGGGGGCTATGGCTACACCTTC. Translating gives CASSLQGAGGYGYTF. The chain couples TRBV5-4 to TRBJ1-2, with D possibly TRBD1 on 5 matching bases. Trimming removed 1 base at V and 4 bases at J, with 14 bases between. The CDR3 totals 15 residues. CDR1 and CDR2 (germline): SGHNT, YYREEE (reference sequence).

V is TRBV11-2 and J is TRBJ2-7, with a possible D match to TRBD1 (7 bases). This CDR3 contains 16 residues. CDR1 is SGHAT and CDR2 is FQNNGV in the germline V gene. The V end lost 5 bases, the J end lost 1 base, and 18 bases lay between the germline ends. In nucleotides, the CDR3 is TGTGCCAGCAGCCACCAAGGAGGGACAGCTTCCTACGAGCAGTACTTC. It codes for CASSHQGGTASYEQYF.